The T cell receptor beta chain described here comes from a study of blood T cell repertoires in COVID-19. This CDR3 spans 17 amino acids. V lost 5 bases and J 8 bases, leaving 27 bases between the germline ends. The germline CDR1 and CDR2 sequences are SEHNR and FQNEAQ (reference sequence). Per the study methods: Researchers report that nucleated cell counts were estimated from reference gene primer amplification. Assay used: immunoSEQ multiplex PCR; TCRdb lists only in-frame clones, some missing. V, J and clone size were drawn from that table, and D and trimming were deduced from the DNA. The sample holds hundreds of thousands of clones, nearly 90% seen once.

The sample was peripheral blood. The receptor was isolated from a middle-aged woman with COVID-19, enrolled during active disease. The rearrangement joins TRBV7-9 to TRBJ1-1; possible D gene TRBD1, 6 bases. The CDR3 is CASSRIPSGTRPGEAFF. The CDR3 nucleotides are TGTGCCAGCAGCCGTATACCTTCCGGGACACGACCTGGGGAAGCTTTCTTT.